This entry features one T cell receptor beta chain sequence. The data originate from a study of cytomegalovirus exposure and HLA in healthy donors. Primers for the PCR totalled 60 Vbeta and 13 Jbeta. TCRdb's copy holds only in-frame clones and misses some; the assay was immunoSEQ multiplex PCR. Here the sample spans 100,000 to 150,000 clones, roughly 80% being singletons. Germline V gene data show CDR1 as SQVTM and CDR2 as ANQGSEA. The CDR3 covers 13 residues. The ends were cut back, 4 bases at V and 0 bases at J, with 10 bases in the middle. The chain carries TRBV29-1 and TRBJ2-7, with D tentatively TRBD2 (6 bases). The specimen was PBMCs. This clonotype was sampled from a man aged 25 to 40 in good health and CMV-seropositive. The CDR3 region is CSVVGRHSYEQYF. CDR3 coding DNA: TGCAGCGTTGTTGGGAGGCACTCCTACGAGCAGTACTTC.